These 8 T cell receptor beta chains were sequenced from one sample in a study of blood T cell repertoires in COVID-19. Profiling relied on immunoSEQ multiplex PCR, and the TCRdb table lists in-frame clones only, not all of them. Seen here are 150,000 to 200,000 clones, roughly 79% observed once, and the top ten hold roughly 11%. The sample comprised peripheral blood. Receptors were obtained from a woman aged 40 to 50 with COVID-19, enrolled during active disease.

This clone has just a few counts. The rearrangement joins TRBV7-3 to TRBJ1-3; D is unclear. Germline values: CDR1 SGHTA, CDR2 FQGTGA. V was trimmed by 0 bases and J by 6 bases, leaving 9 bases between them. CDR3 length: 14 residues. CDR3 amino acids: CASSLTRSVNTIYF. The CDR3 DNA is TGTGCCAGCAGCTTAACCAGGTCAGTAAACACCATATATTTT.

The rearrangement joins TRBV2 to TRBJ2-2; D perhaps matches TRBD2 (6 bases). Germline CDR1 is SNHLY and CDR2 is FYNNEI. The CDR3 loop spans 18 amino acids. Deletions cut 2 bases from V and 0 bases from J, with 16 bases between. The CDR3: CASSETRAGGPNTGELFF. CDR3 nucleotide sequence: TGTGCCAGCAGTGAAACCAGGGCCGGGGGACCGAACACCGGGGAGCTGTTTTTT.

This sequence joins TRBV27 and TRBJ1-2, with D unresolved. Per germline, CDR1 MNHEY and CDR2 SMNVEV (reference sequence). V was pared by 6 bases and J by 4 bases, with 15 bases between. This CDR3 has 14 residues. CDR3 bases: TGTGCCAGCAGCCCGACATCGAAGAGCTATGGCTACACCTTC. Translation: CASSPTSKSYGYTF.

The DNA of the CDR3 is TGTGCCAGCAGACGGGGGTCCTCTGGGGCCAACGTCCTGACTTTC. Protein: CASRRGSSGANVLTF. The chain joins TRBV27 to TRBJ2-6; D is perhaps TRBD2 (6 bases). V shed 6 bases and J shed 0 bases, with 9 bases lying between them. This CDR3 contains 15 residues. Germline assignment: CDR1 MNHEY and CDR2 SMNVEV (reference sequence).

This clone was recorded only once. The chain is built from TRBV11-2 and TRBJ1-6; perhaps TRBD1 as D (5 bases). This CDR3 spans 14 amino acids. Per the germline V gene, CDR1 is SGHAT and CDR2 is FQNNGV. V lost 5 bases, J lost 10 bases, and 15 bases lay in between. CDR3 loop: CASSLQGSVSPLHF. The CDR3 coding sequence is TGTGCCAGCAGCCTCCAGGGCTCAGTATCACCCCTCCACTTT.

The chain links TRBV4-1 to TRBJ2-7; perhaps TRBD1 as D (6 bases). This CDR3 has 15 residues. From germline, CDR1 is MGHRA and CDR2 YSYEKL. The ends were cut back, 1 base at V and 6 bases at J, with 16 bases in the middle. The DNA of the CDR3 is TGCGCCAGCAGCCAAGTTACAGGGCAATTGCGCGAGCAGTACTTC. This encodes CASSQVTGQLREQYF.

The chain couples TRBV5-1 to TRBJ2-1; D is possibly TRBD1 (6 bases). This CDR3 contains 14 residues. The V gene's germline CDR1 is SGHRS and CDR2 YFSETQ. The ends were cut back, 2 bases at V and 7 bases at J, with 13 bases in the middle. Written as DNA, the CDR3 is TGCGCCAGCAGCTTTAGGGACATAGGAAATGAGCAGTTCTTC. Encoded protein: CASSFRDIGNEQFF.

The V and J genes are TRBV30 and TRBJ1-1, with 7 positions matching TRBD1. Germline values: CDR1 GTSNPN, CDR2 SVGIG (reference sequence). Trimming took 7 bases from V and 1 from J; bases not matched to a gene: 6. This CDR3 region has 13 residues. The DNA of the CDR3 is TGTGCCTACCTCGACAGGGCGAACACTGAAGCTTTCTTT. Translation gives CAYLDRANTEAFF.